The entry that follows covers one T cell receptor beta chain sequence. Its antigen is still unknown. The input lacks base qualities; no much larger clone sits a single base away. The cohort was made up of 666 healthy bone marrow donors. At the time of sampling, all cohort members were nominally healthy, though unrecorded immune exposures were likely present. The donor was CMV seronegative and was included in the group of about 350 seronegative cohort members. Every donor gave a peripheral blood sample, and the peripheral blood mononuclear cells from that sample were used for TCR beta sequencing. Genomic DNA was extracted from the blood cell samples with the Qiagen DNeasy Blood Extraction Kit. The CDR3 contains 14 residues, cysteine and phenylalanine counted. Just the 42-base CDR3 DNA is kept, in frame starting at base 1. Relative to germline, V is missing 6 bases and J is missing 7 bases, with 9 bases of the junction outside any gene match. CDR1 and CDR2, per the germline V gene (reference sequence), are LNHDA and SQIVND.

Library preparation used the immunoSEQ multiplex PCR assay. For the multiplex PCR, a mixture combining 60 forward primers for TCR Vbeta segments and 13 reverse primers for TCR Jbeta segments was used. Amplification of the CDR3 region of rearranged TCR beta genes was performed with a multiplex PCR assay on genomic DNA. The amplified TCR beta libraries were sequenced on the Illumina HiSeq System as 87-base-pair reads. As for the authors' bioinformatics: A later analysis tallied 80 million to 95 million unique TCR beta chains across the approximately 670 repertoires, and approximately 11 million of those chains were shared by two or more donors. A nearest-neighbor algorithm error-corrected the raw reads and collapsed the reads into unique sequences, merging closely related sequences to remove PCR and sequencing errors. To assign V, D and J gene segments, CDR3 sequences were aligned to IMGT reference sequences. For a sequence to be retained, a match of at least six nucleotides to both a V gene segment and a J gene segment was required. A rearrangement counted as productive if the CDR3 had no stop codons and remained in frame with V and J, and every other rearrangement counted as non-productive. CDR3 was defined by IMGT convention, running from the second conserved V-encoded cysteine to the conserved J-encoded phenylalanine. The earlier analysis of approximately 500 of the donors excluded sequences that lacked an unambiguous match to a single V gene segment. An earlier analysis of several hundred of the donors classified V segments as functional when productive rearrangements were above 56.7% and as segregating when the standard deviation between donors was above 5%. A statistical classification framework was built for diagnosing cytomegalovirus status from the catalog of TCR beta chain sequences. A later analysis assigned V and J genes by comparing TCR nucleotide sequences with IMGT/GENE-DB human TR gene sequences. The TCRdist pipeline was used in a later analysis to assign CDR3 sequences and most-parsimonious VDJ recombination scenarios. In a later analysis, every TCR beta chain was defined by the combination of its CDR3 amino acid sequence and its V-gene family, and reads without a unique V-gene family were dropped. To address suspected cross-contamination and a sequencing artifact, a later analysis removed approximately 590 highly shared, low-generation-probability nucleotide sequences. In a later analysis, a clonal expansion index for each public chain was calculated from normalized within-repertoire ranks of inferred template counts. Generation probabilities in a later analysis came from a VDJ recombination model fitted to out-of-frame rearrangements, and those results were checked against IGoR. Hypergeometric tests were used in a later analysis to score TCR-TCR, TCR-HLA and TCR-CMV co-occurrence, with a repertoire-size bias correction applied to the TCR pairs. In a later analysis, false discovery rates were estimated by permuting HLA or CMV assignments 20 times. In a later analysis, co-occurring TCRs were grouped using DBSCAN, and TCRdist sequence similarity was added for clustering within HLA-allele-positive subsets. For co-occurrence clustering, repertoires with fewer than 30,000 or more than 120,000 public chains were excluded, along with 4 to 6 repertoires with anomalous nucleotide sharing. Imported from immuneACCESS, the table was reduced by TCRdb to in-frame sequences with V and J called. These copies leave out some clones; in studies compared against another copy, an unresolved V gene accounts for under half, and the cause of the remainder is not known. Clone size and the V and J calls come from that table; the DNA yielded D and trimming. This sample lists 150,000 to 200,000 clones; around 80% were detected once. The ten largest clonotypes hold 1.9% of the sample.

This specimen comes from a study of cytomegalovirus exposure and HLA in healthy donors (dated by TCRdb to about 2017). Background on the whole study: An earlier analysis of about 530 of the donors reported 250 to 300 Gb of sequence data and approximately 120 million unique TCR beta sequences obtained from roughly 170 million T cells. The study was designed to test whether signatures of past pathogen exposure could be identified by cataloging public T cell receptors. In an earlier analysis of 500 to 650 of the donors, high-throughput TCR beta sequencing was used to judge whether each TCR beta V gene segment behaved as functional or pseudogenic. In a later genetic analysis, genome-wide SNP genotypes for about three fifths of the 666 donors were used, and that subset was treated as a discovery cohort. The number of donors typed differed by locus, with 629-630 for A, B, C, DRB1 and DQB1, around 520 for DQA1, 606 for DPA1, and roughly 450 for DPB1. Donor age, sex, ethnicity and CMV serostatus were collected together with the repertoire data. Across approximately 400 genotyped donors of the cohort, an average of about 240,000 unique TCR beta nucleotide sequences per donor were sequenced, and roughly a sixth of those sequences were non-productive. The study used immunosequencing to profile the T cell repertoires of 666 subjects and linked those repertoires to cytomegalovirus serostatus. To study patterns of TCR occurrence, a later analysis re-analyzed previously published TCR beta repertoires from 500 to 850 donors and added high-resolution HLA genotyping. To predict cytomegalovirus infection status, the study brought together high-throughput TCR immunosequencing, statistical association of individual TCRs with disease status, and machine learning. Every discovery cohort repertoire had been produced on one sequencing platform. About five DR-DQ haplotypes were treated as single units for association and clustering because of strong linkage in the cohort. Both class I and class II loci were covered by HLA typing, at four-digit resolution. The genetic ancestry cluster associated with self-reported Caucasian donors included 65% to 90% of the roughly 410 genotyped donors. A separate validation cohort of about 110 different subjects was used in addition to the roughly 700-subject first cohort. About 310 gigabases of sequencing data and tens of millions of unique TCR sequences were included in an early release covering roughly 600 HLA-typed donors. In the later analysis, no new phenotypic data were used to find candidate immune exposures; instead, reliance was placed on TCR beta sequences and their occurrence across donors.

Findings and caveats that apply to the study as a whole: HLA typing was unavailable for some donors at each locus, so association tests used only the typed subset. Some IMGT-functional V segments, including TRBV6-2 and TRBV6-3, could not be distinguished by the 87-base-pair reads and were therefore excluded. Compared with equally common non-associated chains, HLA-associated TCR beta chains in a later analysis were more clonally expanded and had lower generation probabilities. In an earlier analysis of approximately 600 of the donors, most TCR beta V segments were observed in productive rearrangements about 90% or about 30% of the time, broadly matching IMGT annotations. The study listed 164 TCR beta chains as associated with cytomegalovirus. In a later analysis, several top co-occurrence clusters were reported to appear linked to parvovirus B19, influenza, CMV and Epstein-Barr virus. A cluster of highly shared sequence variants was judged likely to represent a technical artifact of the sequencing pipeline. Correlated functional status among segregating V segments might reflect linkage disequilibrium, but an unknown experimental factor could not be ruled out. In both the original and validation cohorts, the classifier was reported to diagnose cytomegalovirus status with high specificity and sensitivity. A few of the identified cytomegalovirus-associated TCR beta chains were confirmed in vitro to be specific for cytomegalovirus antigens. This cohort had only TCR beta chains sequenced, and the lack of alpha or paired-chain data limited which features could be detected. According to a later analysis, TCR association rates differed among HLA loci, with DRB1 alleles showing the most associated TCRs and HLA-C alleles showing the fewest. A later analysis associated 16,951 TCR beta sequences with specific HLA alleles at a false discovery rate of 0.05. The earlier analysis of nearly 600 of the donors excluded roughly 16 rarely observed V segments, including chromosome 9 orphons, because counts were too low. Across donors, most TCR sequences were observed very rarely, whereas some public TCRs were present in many individuals. A further reported finding was that TCR beta sequences accurately predicted the HLA-A and HLA-B alleles for most subjects in the first cohort. In a later genetic analysis, a missense DCLRE1C variant was associated with V-gene and J-gene trimming of TCR beta chains, and the association was replicated in an independent cohort. The authors suggested that the approach could potentially be extended to other disease states and immunological phenotypes. According to a later analysis, most CMV-associated TCR beta chains appeared to be HLA-restricted, and the HLA associations seemed to be driven largely by CMV exposure. Presence/absence analyses assumed roughly uniform sequencing depth across donors, an assumption that may not hold. Strong co-occurrence of HLA alleles, especially DR and DQ, made assigning TCR associations to individual alleles difficult. A later genetic analysis reported fewer N-insertions in productive TCRs among donors in an Asian-associated ancestry cluster than the 666-donor mean. CMV serostatus was the only immune exposure information available for the cohort.

Sample: PBMCs. The sequence derives from a man aged 18 to 29 in good health and CMV-seronegative. The rearrangement combines TRBV19 with TRBJ1-5, with TRBD1 matching 7 junction bases. The DNA sequence is TGTGCCAGTAGCTTTACAGGGGCCGGGCAGCCCCAGCATTTT. Translated, this is CASSFTGAGQPQHF.